One sample yielded the 9 T cell receptor beta chains listed below, sequenced in a study of early T cells in non-severe SARS-CoV-2 infection. TCRdb passed the 5' RACE reads through MiXCR, listing each CDR3 protein once. In the table there are about 26,000 distinct CDR3 sequences, 4.5% to 5.5% of which are singletons. The sequencing input was whole blood. The receptors derive from an adult who was a healthcare worker with PCR-confirmed SARS-CoV-2 infection or an uninfected control (not recorded which).

This clonotype was found a few times. The V call is TRBV9, the J call TRBJ2-1, with 8 bases lining up with TRBD2. This CDR3 spans 15 amino acids. The germline gives CDR1 SGDLS, CDR2 YYNGEE. V dropped 0 bases and J dropped 7; count of bases not matched to a gene: 6. In nucleotides, the CDR3 is TGTGCCAGCAGCGTAGAGGTAGCGGGGTGGAATGAGCAGTTCTTC. Amino acids: CASSVEVAGWNEQFF.

This clonotype was observed many times. The chain employs TRBV4-2 and TRBJ2-4, with D tentatively TRBD2 (5 bases). Trimming cost V 0 bases and J 0 bases, with 12 bases left between them. CDR3 length: 17 residues. Germline assignment: CDR1 LGHNA and CDR2 YNFKEQ. The CDR3 DNA follows: TGTGCCAGCAGCCAAGATCGGGCTAGCCAAGCCAAAAACATTCAGTACTTC. Amino acids: CASSQDRASQAKNIQYF.

This chain links TRBV20-1 with TRBJ2-5; D is possibly TRBD2 (6 bases). The CDR3 loop spans 15 amino acids. Deletions cut 6 bases from V and 1 base from J, with 18 bases between. CDR1 and CDR2 (germline): DFQATT, SNEGSKA (reference sequence). DNA of the CDR3: TGCAGTGCCCCCCGGAGGGTGTGGGGCCAAGAGACCCAGTACTTC. Residues: CSAPRRVWGQETQYF.

Ten or more counts support this clonotype. The V gene is TRBV6-2 or TRBV6-3, the J gene TRBJ1-2, with 7 bases identical to TRBD1. J lost 2 bases, V lost 7 bases, and 10 bases had no gene match. CDR1 is MNHEY, CDR2 SVGEGT, per germline. CDR3 length equals 15 residues. In nucleotides, the CDR3 is TGTGCCAGCAATCCGACAGGGTCGTTAAACTATGGCTACACCTTC. Protein product: CASNPTGSLNYGYTF.

This clonotype was counted at least ten times. The chain joins TRBV7-2 to TRBJ2-2, with 9 bases matching TRBD1. Germline V gene sequence: CDR1 SGHTA, CDR2 FQGNSA. V lost 3 bases, J lost 7 bases, and 3 bases stayed unmatched. CDR3 length: 14 residues. As DNA, the CDR3 is TGTGCCAGCAGCTTTACAGGGGGCGGCGGGGAGCTGTTTTTT. Translating it yields CASSFTGGGGELFF.

This clonotype was counted ten times or more. The chain employs TRBV6-4 and TRBJ1-6, with TRBD1 matching over 10 bases. CDR1 and CDR2 (germline): MRHNA, SNTAGT. This CDR3 is 14 amino acids long. V lost 5 bases to trimming and J lost 8 bases; unmatched junction nucleotides: 3. In DNA form, the CDR3 reads TGTGCCAGCAGTTCCGGGACAGGGGATTCACCCCTCCACTTT. As protein: CASSSGTGDSPLHF.

This clonotype was picked up many times. This chain links TRBV24-1 with TRBJ1-5, with D perhaps TRBD1 (6 bases). The CDR3 has 15 residues. V was pared by 7 bases and J by 0 bases, with 12 bases between. Looked up from germline, CDR1 is KGHDR and CDR2 is SFDVKD. The CDR3 bases are TGTGCCACCAGCGCTTACAGGGCTAGCAATCAGCCCCAGCATTTT. Its translation: CATSAYRASNQPQHF.

This clonotype has a handful of counts. This CDR3 is CASSRTENTEAFF. The CDR3 bases are TGTGCCAGCAGCAGAACTGAGAACACTGAAGCTTTCTTT. The rearrangement uses TRBV7-2 and TRBJ1-1, with D unresolved. Trimming pared 5 bases from V and 1 base from J, leaving 8 bases between. The germline V gene encodes CDR1 SGHTA and CDR2 FQGNSA. This CDR3 is built from 13 residues.

This clonotype was found many times. The chain links TRBV5-4 to TRBJ1-6; the D is unclear. Germline values: CDR1 SGHNT, CDR2 YYREEE (reference sequence). The CDR3 consists of 12 residues. Trimming took off 10 bases at V and 4 bases at J, with 9 bases between the two ends. CDR3 sequence (DNA): TGTGCCGCCGGAGATTATAATTCACCCCTCCACTTT. The encoded protein is CAAGDYNSPLHF.